This passage covers 30 T cell receptor beta chains from one sample sequenced in a study of Tregs in tolerant kidney transplant recipients. Their cognate antigens are unknown. TCRdb's copy holds only in-frame clones and misses some; the assay was immunoSEQ multiplex PCR. This specimen shows 2,500 to 3,500 clones; the ten leading clones hold 6.5% to 9.5%. FACS sorting followed a roughly six-day coculture of CFSE-labeled recipient PBMCs with irradiated graft donor PBMCs. Sequencing used CD8+ T cells from blood cultured with allogeneic cells, obtained before the transplant. The receptor source for this set is a human patient who received a combined kidney and bone marrow transplant.

About this clone itself: The read terminates 3 residues ahead of where the CDR3 ends, so the germline J gene completes it. V gene TRBV28 combines with J gene TRBJ2-5, with a possible D match to TRBD1 (6 bases). Trimming shortened V by 11 bases and J by 4 bases, and 23 bases separated the two germline ends. CDR3 length: 15 amino acids. Germline-derived CDR1 and CDR2 are MDHEN and SYDVKM. The CDR3 bases that were read are TGTGCCGCGCGAAACTTCAGGGGAGTTCGAGAGACC. It yields the protein CAARNFRGVRET. The complete CDR3 protein is CAARNFRGVRETQYF.

For this clone: The CDR3 extends 3 residues past the end of the read, so its final part is completed from the germline J gene. The chain carries TRBV7-6 and TRBJ2-1; perhaps TRBD2 as D (6 bases). Germline assignment: CDR1 SGHVS and CDR2 FNYEAQ. V was trimmed by 0 bases and J by 0 bases, leaving 12 bases between them. CDR3 length: 17 residues. The CDR3 here is CASSLASGWSSYNEQFF. The CDR3 bases that were read are TGTGCCAGCAGCTTAGCCAGCGGGTGGAGCTCCTACAATGAG.

Remarks on this clone: The CDR3 extends 3 residues past the end of the read, so its final part is completed from the germline J gene. This chain joins TRBV5-1 and TRBJ1-1, with 8 bases matching TRBD1. CDR3 length: 16 amino acids. Germline lookup yields CDR1 SGHRS and CDR2 YFSETQ. The trim removed 0 bases at V and 1 base at J, leaving 5 bases unmatched. The CDR3 region is CASSLGVDRANTEAFF. Partial CDR3 DNA: TGCGCCAGCAGCTTGGGGGTGGACAGGGCGAACACTGAA.

With respect to this clone: From the germline J gene comes the end of the CDR3, since the read stops 3 residues before it. The chain recombines TRBV4-1 with TRBJ1-5, with D unresolved. The CDR3 is 17 amino acids. V lost 0 bases and J 0 bases, leaving 12 bases between the germline ends. The V gene's germline CDR1 is MGHRA and CDR2 YSYEKL. CDR3 DNA (partial): TGCGCCAGCAGCCAAGACCCCGGCGGGCTTAGCAATCAGCCC. This encodes CASSQDPGGLSNQP. The full CDR3 is CASSQDPGGLSNQPQHF.

Comment on this clone: The read gets to within 3 residues of the CDR3 end, and the germline J gene fills in the rest. Other DNA sequences within the sample encode an identical CDR3. J is TRBJ1-2 and V is TRBV10-3; tentative D call: TRBD1 (6 bases). The germline V gene has CDR1 ENHRY and CDR2 SYGVKD. V was pared by 5 bases and J by 5 bases, with 18 bases between. This CDR3 is 15 amino acids long. The part of the CDR3 DNA that was read is TGTGCCATCAGTCCCAGGGGCGATCTGAATTATGGC. This encodes CAISPRGDLNYG. The full CDR3 reads CAISPRGDLNYGYTF.

Of note for this clone: The DNA ends 3 residues before the CDR3 does, and the rest of the CDR3 is filled in from the germline J gene. The rearrangement uses TRBV27 and TRBJ2-3, with 14 nucleotides matching TRBD2. Germline CDR1 MNHEY, CDR2 SMNVEV (reference sequence). The CDR3 is 17 amino acids. J was trimmed by 2 bases and V by 4 bases; bases with no gene match: 5. The CDR3 bases that were read are TGTGCCAGCAGTTCCTTGACTAGCGGGGGGGCCACAGATACG. As protein: CASSSLTSGGATDT. The CDR3 in its entirety is CASSSLTSGGATDTQYF.

In regard to this clone: The read comes to an end 3 residues before the CDR3 does, leaving the germline J gene to fill in the end. V gene TRBV9 combines with J gene TRBJ2-7; D remains ambiguous. This CDR3 is 13 amino acids long. Germline V lookup: CDR1 SGDLS, CDR2 YYNGEE. Trimming removed 0 bases from V and 1 base from J, with 5 bases in between. CDR3 DNA (partial): TGTGCCAGCAGCGTAGGACTTTCCTACGAG. Translating it yields CASSVGLSYE. The full CDR3 reads CASSVGLSYEQYF. Drawing the rest from reference TRBV9 and TRBJ2-7, the complete variable domain is DSGVTQTPKHLITATGQRVTLRCSPRSGDLSVYWYQQSLDQGLQFLIQYYNGEERAKGNILERFSAQQFPDLHSELNLSSLELGDSALYFCASSVGLSYEQYFGPGTRLTVT.

Remarks on this clone: The read comes to an end 3 residues before the CDR3 does, leaving the germline J gene to fill in the end. V is TRBV13 and J is TRBJ1-1; the D gene is possibly TRBD1 (5 bases). The V gene lost 6 bases and the J gene lost 1 base, with 12 bases spanning the gap. Germline-derived CDR1 and CDR2 are PRHDT and FYEKMQ (reference sequence). The CDR3 sequence is 14 residues long. The CDR3: CASRLPGQNTEAFF. The DNA read from the CDR3 is TGTGCCAGCAGGCTTCCCGGACAGAACACTGAA.

As for this clone: Read coverage stops 3 residues before the CDR3 terminus; the germline J gene supplies the remainder. V usage is TRBV27 and J usage is TRBJ2-1; D is unclear. This CDR3 spans 14 amino acids. Germline CDR1 is MNHEY and CDR2 is SMNVEV (reference sequence). Trimming took off 6 bases at V and 9 bases at J, with 18 bases between the two ends. The DNA read from the CDR3 is TGTGCCAGCAGCCCTGCTACCCTCCTAGGTGAG. Translating it yields CASSPATLLGE. The whole CDR3 region reads CASSPATLLGEQFF.

Comments on this clone: The read stops 3 residues short of the end of the CDR3; the missing end is completed from the germline J gene. The V call is TRBV13, the J call TRBJ1-3; possibly TRBD1 for D (6 bases). V was shortened by 11 bases and J by 1 base, with 12 bases between the two germline ends. This CDR3 has 13 amino acids. Germline CDR1 reads PRHDT; CDR2 reads FYEKMQ (reference sequence). The sequenced part of the CDR3 DNA is TGTGCCTTCAGGGGATTGTCTGGAAACACC. Its protein is CAFRGLSGNT. The complete CDR3 sequence is CAFRGLSGNTIYF.

As concerns this clone: The observed sequence ends 3 residues before the CDR3 terminus, with the missing tail filled in from the germline J gene. This chain joins TRBV19 and TRBJ2-7; 11 bases fit TRBD2. The junction had 7 bases not matched to a gene; V was cut back by 5 bases and J by 4 bases. The V gene's germline CDR1 is LNHDA and CDR2 SQIVND (reference sequence). The length of the CDR3 is 15 residues. CDR3 DNA, as far as it was read: TGTGCCAGTAGTTCCGAGACTAGCGGGAAATACGAG. It specifies CASSSETSGKYE. In full, the CDR3 reads CASSSETSGKYEQYF.

This clone registers medium-sized by frequency. The read terminates 3 residues ahead of where the CDR3 ends, so the germline J gene completes it. This rearrangement joins TRBV7-2 to TRBJ2-7; 10 positions match TRBD2. The CDR3 has 14 residues. From germline, CDR1 is SGHTA and CDR2 FQGNSA. Trimming at V came to 5 bases and at J to 4 bases, leaving 5 bases not matched to a gene. The CDR3 DNA, read in part, is TGTGCCAGCAGCCTCGGACTAGCGGCGTACGAG. Its protein is CASSLGLAAYE. The full CDR3 sequence reads CASSLGLAAYEQYF.

With respect to this clone: The read ends 3 residues early relative to the CDR3; the germline J gene fills the gap. The chain links TRBV9 to TRBJ2-4; 7 positions match TRBD1. Germline V gene sequence: CDR1 SGDLS, CDR2 YYNGEE. Trimming took 4 bases from V and 1 from J; bases not matched to a gene: 5. The CDR3 runs to 15 residues. The CDR3 protein is CASSPQGMAKNIQYF. The CDR3 DNA, read in part, is TGTGCCAGCAGCCCACAGGGGATGGCCAAAAACATT.

This clone is classed as medium-sized by frequency. The CDR3 goes on 3 residues after the read ends, and that part is filled in from the germline J gene. V and J are TRBV5-1 and TRBJ2-1, with TRBD2 matching over 9 bases. CDR1 and CDR2 (germline): SGHRS, YFSETQ. V lost 0 bases to trimming and J lost 8 bases; unmatched junction nucleotides: 9. This CDR3 region has 16 residues. The CDR3 loop reads CASSLEGGGGRDEQFF. The CDR3 DNA, read in part, is TGCGCCAGCAGCTTGGAAGGCGGGGGGGGAAGGGATGAG.

This clone is called medium-sized based on its frequency. Sequencing ends 3 residues short of the CDR3 end; the germline J gene provides the rest. The chain joins TRBV4-1 to TRBJ1-1; D is undetermined. Germline V CDR1 and CDR2: MGHRA, YSYEKL. Between the trimmed V and J ends, which lost 1 base and 7 bases, there was a span of 4 bases. CDR3 length equals 11 residues. The CDR3 is CASSQGGEAFF. The CDR3 DNA, read in part, is TGCGCCAGCAGCCAAGGCGGTGAA.

This clone is deemed medium-sized by its frequency. Read coverage stops 3 residues before the CDR3 terminus; the germline J gene supplies the remainder. V gene TRBV28 combines with J gene TRBJ1-5, with 7 bases aligning to TRBD1. With 6 bases clipped from V and 1 base from J, the junction kept 9 bases outside the gene matches. CDR1 and CDR2 from the germline V gene are MDHEN and SYDVKM. The CDR3 runs to 16 residues. The covered CDR3 bases are TGTGCCAGCAGCCAGAAGGGGGCTGGGAGCAATCAGCCC. It codes for CASSQKGAGSNQP. The entire CDR3 is CASSQKGAGSNQPQHF.

This clone is identified as medium-sized from frequency. Partial CDR3 DNA: TGCGCCAGCAGCCAAAAGGTGGCCTACAATGAG. As protein: CASSQKVAYNE. The whole CDR3 is CASSQKVAYNEQFF. The gene calls are TRBV4-1 and TRBJ2-1; D is unresolved. The observed sequence ends 3 residues before the CDR3 terminus, with the missing tail filled in from the germline J gene. V was clipped by 2 bases and J by 2 bases, with 7 bases between them. Germline values: CDR1 MGHRA, CDR2 YSYEKL. This CDR3 is 14 amino acids long.

For this clone: The read ends 3 residues shy of where the CDR3 ends; the end is completed using the germline J gene. The rearrangement links TRBV4-1 to TRBJ1-5, with D tentatively TRBD1 (6 bases). Between the trimmed V and J ends, which lost 0 bases and 9 bases, there was a span of 15 bases. The CDR3 has 15 amino acids. CDR1 MGHRA and CDR2 YSYEKL come from the germline V gene. The CDR3 reads CASSQDGGGLRPQHF. The CDR3 DNA, read in part, is TGCGCCAGCAGCCAAGATGGGGGGGGCTTGCGGCCC.

Note on this clone: The read finishes 3 residues shy of the CDR3 end, and the germline J gene is used to complete it. The chain has TRBV12-3 or TRBV12-4 and TRBJ2-7; no firm D call. CDR3 length equals 10 residues. V lost 3 bases to trimming and J lost 5 bases, with 2 bases between them. CDR3 region: CASSFNEQYF. CDR3 bases read: TGTGCCAGCAGTTTCAACGAG.

About this clone itself: Read sequence stops 3 residues before the CDR3 end, and the germline J gene provides the missing end. The J gene is TRBJ1-4, the V gene TRBV19; unclear D gene. V gave up 5 bases and J gave up 6 bases, with 7 bases separating them. This CDR3 has 12 amino acids. The V gene's germline CDR1 is LNHDA and CDR2 SQIVND (reference sequence). The CDR3 DNA, read in part, is TGTGCCAGTAGTCGCAGTGATGAAAAA. Protein product: CASSRSDEK. The CDR3, in full, reads CASSRSDEKLFF. Together with reference TRBV19 and TRBJ1-4, the CDR3 gives the full variable domain: DGGITQSPKYLFRKEGQNVTLSCEQNLNHDAMYWYRQDPGQGLRLIYYSQIVNDFQKGDIAEGYSVSREKKESFPLTVTSAQKNPTAFYLCASSRSDEKLFFGSGTQLSVL.

This clone shows up as medium-sized (0.01 to 0.1%) by frequency. The read ends 3 residues shy of where the CDR3 ends; the end is completed using the germline J gene. The J gene is TRBJ2-7, the V gene TRBV12-3 or TRBV12-4; the match to TRBD1 covers 8 bases. V trimming: 6 bases; J trimming: 2 bases; junction bases outside the gene matches: 9. The CDR3 extends over 15 amino acids. CDR3 DNA (partial): TGTGCCAGCAGGGGGGACAGGCTTAAACCCTACGAG. This translates into CASRGDRLKPYE. The complete CDR3 protein is CASRGDRLKPYEQYF.

Its frequency marks this clone as medium-sized (0.01 to 0.1%). Incomplete CDR3 DNA: TGTGCCAGTAGTACTCCCCCAACCCGGGACAGGGGCATGAACACTGAA. This sequence encodes CASSTPPTRDRGMNTE. The entire CDR3 protein reads CASSTPPTRDRGMNTEAFF. J is TRBJ1-1 and V is TRBV19, with 10 bases identical to TRBD1. The read terminates 3 residues before the CDR3 end, so the remaining end is supplied by the germline J gene. CDR1 and CDR2 (germline): LNHDA, SQIVND (reference sequence). The CDR3 runs 19 residues. V gave up 4 bases and J gave up 0 bases; unmatched junction bases: 14.

As regards this clone: The read stops 3 residues short of the end of the CDR3; the missing end is completed from the germline J gene. The chain is built from TRBV27 and TRBJ2-1, with a possible D match to TRBD2 (6 bases). This CDR3 spans 16 amino acids. Between the trimmed V and J ends, which lost 5 bases and 0 bases, there was a span of 14 bases. The V gene's germline CDR1 is MNHEY and CDR2 SMNVEV (reference sequence). CDR3 sequence: CASSPRVADSYNEQFF. The part of the CDR3 DNA that was read is TGTGCCAGCAGTCCACGGGTAGCGGACTCCTACAATGAG.

Remarks on this clone: The CDR3 is cut off 3 residues early in the read; its end comes from the germline J gene. V gene TRBV12-3 or TRBV12-4 combines with J gene TRBJ2-1, with 8 bases fitting TRBD2. The CDR3 is 13 residues long. Germline trimming cut 7 bases from V and 9 bases from J; bases unmatched to any gene: 8. The CDR3 reads CASTPGGGSEQFF. The sequenced CDR3 bases are TGTGCCAGCACCCCCGGCGGGGGGAGTGAG.

This clone ranks as medium-sized in terms of frequency. The read terminates 3 residues ahead of where the CDR3 ends, so the germline J gene completes it. The genes are TRBV15 and TRBJ2-1, with a tentative D call TRBD2 (6 bases). V was shortened by 0 bases and J by 2 bases, with 17 bases between the two germline ends. Germline values: CDR1 LNHNV, CDR2 YYDKDF (reference sequence). This CDR3 is 18 amino acids long. The part of the CDR3 DNA that was read is TGTGCCACCAGCAGAGATCTCCCGGACTATAGGGCCTACAATGAG. Translating gives CATSRDLPDYRAYNE. The CDR3 in full is CATSRDLPDYRAYNEQFF.

Regarding this clone: The missing CDR3 end, 3 residues past where the read stops, is filled in from the germline J gene. The chain uses TRBV24-1 and TRBJ2-3, with 11 bases identical to TRBD1. Germline loops: CDR1 KGHDR, CDR2 SFDVKD. CDR3 length: 18 residues. V lost 1 base and J lost 1; bases outside the gene matches: 6. CDR3 sequence reads: CATSDLGQGALGTDTQYF. Incomplete CDR3 DNA: TGTGCCACCAGTGATTTAGGACAGGGGGCTTTGGGCACAGATACG.

About this clone itself: The sequenced fragment ends 3 residues before the CDR3 boundary, so the rest is inferred from the germline J gene. The chain recombines TRBV25-1 with TRBJ1-2, with no clear D. The CDR3 loop spans 11 amino acids. From germline, CDR1 is MGHDK and CDR2 SYGVNS. V shed 10 bases and J shed 4 bases, with 10 bases lying between them. CDR3 sequence reads: CAIPYFYGYTF. Incomplete CDR3 DNA: TGTGCCATCCCCTATTTCTATGGC.

Comments on this clone: The observed sequence ends 3 residues before the CDR3 terminus, with the missing tail filled in from the germline J gene. V is TRBV2 and J is TRBJ1-2; 12 bases match TRBD1. The V and J ends lost 5 bases and 2 bases, in that order; junction bases with no gene match: 6. CDR3 length: 16 amino acids. Looked up from germline, CDR1 is SNHLY and CDR2 is FYNNEI. The CDR3 spells CASSTGTGGSNYGYTF. The part of the CDR3 DNA that was read is TGTGCCAGCAGTACCGGGACAGGGGGCTCGAACTATGGC.

The covered CDR3 bases are TGTGCCAGCAGGTTAGCGGGATGGGAAGGAGAGACC. It translates to CASRLAGWEGET. The entire CDR3 sequence reads CASRLAGWEGETQYF. V gene TRBV6-2 or TRBV6-3 combines with J gene TRBJ2-5, with 8 bases lining up with TRBD2. The CDR3 extends 3 residues past the end of the read, so its final part is completed from the germline J gene. V lost 6 bases, J lost 4 bases, and 10 bases stayed unmatched. This CDR3 region has 15 residues. Germline CDR1 reads MNHEY; CDR2 reads SVGEGT.

To note about this clone: The read ends 3 residues early relative to the CDR3; the germline J gene fills the gap. This chain links TRBV7-8 with TRBJ1-1; D is possibly TRBD1 (6 bases). Germline assignment: CDR1 SGHVS and CDR2 FQNEAQ. The ends were cut back, 0 bases at V and 5 bases at J, with 10 bases in the middle. The CDR3 loop spans 14 amino acids. The DNA read from the CDR3 is TGTGCCAGCAGCTTAGCGCCGAGGGGGACTGAA. The encoded protein is CASSLAPRGTE. The full CDR3 protein is CASSLAPRGTEAFF.